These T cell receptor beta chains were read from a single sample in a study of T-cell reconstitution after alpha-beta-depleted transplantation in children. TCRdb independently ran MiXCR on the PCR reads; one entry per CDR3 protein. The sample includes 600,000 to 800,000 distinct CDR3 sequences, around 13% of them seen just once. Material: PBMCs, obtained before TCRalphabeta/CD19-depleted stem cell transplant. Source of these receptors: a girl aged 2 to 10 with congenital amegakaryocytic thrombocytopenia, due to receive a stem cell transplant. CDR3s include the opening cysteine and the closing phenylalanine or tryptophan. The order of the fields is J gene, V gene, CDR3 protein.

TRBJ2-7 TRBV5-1 CASSSGTSGSYEQYF
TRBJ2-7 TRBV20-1 CSASRSPDYEQYF
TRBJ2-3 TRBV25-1 CASALIAGTQYF
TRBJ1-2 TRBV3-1 CASSQAGPYGYTF
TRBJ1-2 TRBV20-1 CSAGQSLHYGYTF
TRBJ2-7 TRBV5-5 CASSWGLAGMVYEQYF
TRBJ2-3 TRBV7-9 CASSETRAPLGTQYF
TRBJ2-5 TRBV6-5 CATARRGATQYF
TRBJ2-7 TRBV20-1 CSARPPASGRSYEQYF
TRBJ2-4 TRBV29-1 CSVADPDENIQYF
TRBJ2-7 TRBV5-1 CASSLSSGNHEQYF
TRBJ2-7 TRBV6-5 CASSYSKWGAEQYF
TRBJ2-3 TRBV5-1 CASSLAGTSGTDTQYF
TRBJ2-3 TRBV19 CASSDLLVDTQYF
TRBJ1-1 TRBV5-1 CASNRDRVDTEAFF
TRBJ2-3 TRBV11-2 CASSLVSDGLGTDTQYF
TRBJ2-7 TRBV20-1 CSARERKTGSYEQYF
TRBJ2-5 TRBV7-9 CASSYAGGQETQYF
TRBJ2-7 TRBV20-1 CSAMIQFQGGPEQYF
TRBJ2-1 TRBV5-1 CASSVSSGIYNEQFF
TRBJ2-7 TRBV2 CASSEVRDYEQYF
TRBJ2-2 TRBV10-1 CASSSRSGGRPWDTGELFF
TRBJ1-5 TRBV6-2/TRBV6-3 CASSLHGGNQPQHF
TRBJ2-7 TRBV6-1 CASSPTGYYEEYF
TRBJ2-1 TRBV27 CASSFLGGRGSYNEQFF
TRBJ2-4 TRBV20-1 CSARSLLGVGWF
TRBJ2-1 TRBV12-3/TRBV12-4 CASSFLGGGPYNEQFF
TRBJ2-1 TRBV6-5 CASSYSPRSGDNEQFF
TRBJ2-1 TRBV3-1 CASSQNRDFSYNEQFF
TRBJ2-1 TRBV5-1 CASSPWGTSGDNEQFF
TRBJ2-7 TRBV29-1 CSVEDSRTPYEQYF
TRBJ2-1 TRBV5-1 CASSFQGSGVSYNEQFF
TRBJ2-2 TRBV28 CASSFWRESTGELFF
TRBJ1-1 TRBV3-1 CASSQDGKQAFF
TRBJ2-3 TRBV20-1 CSAPKAGGGDTQYF
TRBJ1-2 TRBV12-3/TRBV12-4 CASRPGGGDYGYTF
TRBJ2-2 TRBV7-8 CASSIQGRQVWGGELFF
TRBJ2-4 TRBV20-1 CSARGAHWIAKNIQYF
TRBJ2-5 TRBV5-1 CASSLVVAGGWETQYF
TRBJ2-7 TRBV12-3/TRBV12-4 CASSFLEGDFEQYF
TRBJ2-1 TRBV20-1 CSAQTSGYNEQFF
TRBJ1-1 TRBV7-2 CASSPRMAGPNTEAFF
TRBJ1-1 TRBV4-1 CASSQDPDGITEAFF
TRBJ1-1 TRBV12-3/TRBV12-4 CASSSPPPLGTEAFF
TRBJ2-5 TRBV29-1 CSVAVFNGETQYF
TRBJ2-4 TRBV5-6 CASSLGLTKNIQYF
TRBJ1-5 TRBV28 CASSGTWGNQPQHF
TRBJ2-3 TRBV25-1 CASSTGVGTDTQYF
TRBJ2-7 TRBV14 CASSQALKTGRLYEQYF
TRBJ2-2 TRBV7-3 CASSPNVNTGELFF